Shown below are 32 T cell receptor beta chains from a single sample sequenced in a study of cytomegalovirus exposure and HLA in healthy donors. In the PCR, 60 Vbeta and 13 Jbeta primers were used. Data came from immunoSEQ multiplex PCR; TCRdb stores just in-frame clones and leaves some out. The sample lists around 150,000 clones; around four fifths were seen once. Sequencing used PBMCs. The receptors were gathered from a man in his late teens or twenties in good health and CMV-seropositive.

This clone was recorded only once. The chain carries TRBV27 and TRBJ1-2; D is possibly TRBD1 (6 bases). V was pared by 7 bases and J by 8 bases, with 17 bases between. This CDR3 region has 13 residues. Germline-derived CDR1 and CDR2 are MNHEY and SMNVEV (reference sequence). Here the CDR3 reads CASTNRALEGYTF. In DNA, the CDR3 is TGTGCCAGCACTAACAGGGCATTGGAGGGCTACACCTTC.

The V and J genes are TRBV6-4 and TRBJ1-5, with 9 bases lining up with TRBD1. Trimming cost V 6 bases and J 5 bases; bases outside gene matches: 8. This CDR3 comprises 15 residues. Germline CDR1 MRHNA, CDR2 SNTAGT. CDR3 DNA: TGTGCCAGCAGGAAACAGGGGGCGGATGATCAGCCCCAGCATTTT. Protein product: CASRKQGADDQPQHF.

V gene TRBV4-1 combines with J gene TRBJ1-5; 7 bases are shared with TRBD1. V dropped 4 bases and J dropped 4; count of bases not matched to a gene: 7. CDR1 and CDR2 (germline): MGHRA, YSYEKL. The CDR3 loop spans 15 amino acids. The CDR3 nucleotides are TGCGCCAGCAGCCTGACCGGGACAGAAAATCAGCCCCAGCATTTT. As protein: CASSLTGTENQPQHF.

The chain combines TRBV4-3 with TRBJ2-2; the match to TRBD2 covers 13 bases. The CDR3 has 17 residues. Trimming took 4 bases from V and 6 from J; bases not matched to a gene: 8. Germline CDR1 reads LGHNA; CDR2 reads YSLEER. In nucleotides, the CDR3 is TGCGCCAGCAGCCCGGGACTAGCGGGATTGGGCGCCGGGGAGCTGTTTTTT. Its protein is CASSPGLAGLGAGELFF.

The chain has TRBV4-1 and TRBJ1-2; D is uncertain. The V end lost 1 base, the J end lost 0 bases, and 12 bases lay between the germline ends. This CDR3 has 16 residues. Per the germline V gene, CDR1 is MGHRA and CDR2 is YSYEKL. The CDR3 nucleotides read TGCGCCAGCAGCCAAGGTCCCCACAGATCTAACTATGGCTACACCTTC. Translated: CASSQGPHRSNYGYTF.

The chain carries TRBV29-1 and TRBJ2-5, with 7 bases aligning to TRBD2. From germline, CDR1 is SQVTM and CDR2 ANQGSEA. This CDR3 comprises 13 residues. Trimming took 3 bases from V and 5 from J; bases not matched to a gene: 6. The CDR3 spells CSVDWGGSETQYF. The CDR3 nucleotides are TGCAGCGTTGATTGGGGCGGGAGTGAGACCCAGTACTTC.

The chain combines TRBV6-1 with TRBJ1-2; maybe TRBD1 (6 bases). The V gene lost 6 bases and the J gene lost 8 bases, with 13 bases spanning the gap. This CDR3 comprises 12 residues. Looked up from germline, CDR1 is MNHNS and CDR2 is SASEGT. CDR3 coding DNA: TGTGCCAGCAGACACCAGGGGTCCGGCTACACCTTC. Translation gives CASRHQGSGYTF.

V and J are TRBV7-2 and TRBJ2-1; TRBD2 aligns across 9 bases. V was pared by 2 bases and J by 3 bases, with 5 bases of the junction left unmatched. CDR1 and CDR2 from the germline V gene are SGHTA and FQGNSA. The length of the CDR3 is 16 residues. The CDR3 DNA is TGTGCCAGCAGCTTATTAGCGGGAGAAATCTACAATGAGCAGTTCTTC. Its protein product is CASSLLAGEIYNEQFF.

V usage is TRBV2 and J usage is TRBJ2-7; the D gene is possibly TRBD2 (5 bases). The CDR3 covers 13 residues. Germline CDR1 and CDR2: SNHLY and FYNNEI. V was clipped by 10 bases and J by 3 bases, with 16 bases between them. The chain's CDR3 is CATSQVAIYEQYF. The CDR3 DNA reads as TGTGCCACGAGCCAGGTAGCGATCTACGAGCAGTACTTC.

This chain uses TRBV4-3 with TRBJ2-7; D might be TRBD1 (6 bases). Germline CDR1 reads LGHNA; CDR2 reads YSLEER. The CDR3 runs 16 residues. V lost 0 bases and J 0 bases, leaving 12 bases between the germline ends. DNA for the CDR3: TGCGCCAGCAGCCAAGATGGAACAGGGAGCTCCTACGAGCAGTACTTC. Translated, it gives CASSQDGTGSSYEQYF.

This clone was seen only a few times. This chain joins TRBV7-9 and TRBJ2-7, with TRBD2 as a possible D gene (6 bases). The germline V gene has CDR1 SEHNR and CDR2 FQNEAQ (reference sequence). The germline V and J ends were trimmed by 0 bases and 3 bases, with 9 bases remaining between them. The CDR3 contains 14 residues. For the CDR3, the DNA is TGTGCCAGCAGCTTAGCGGGGCGGGACTACGAGCAGTACTTC. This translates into CASSLAGRDYEQYF. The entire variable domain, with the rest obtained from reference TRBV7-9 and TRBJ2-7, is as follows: DTGVSQNPRHKITKRGQNVTFRCDPISEHNRLYWYRQTLGQGPEFLTYFQNEAQLEKSRLLSDRFSAERPKGSFSTLEIQRTEQGDSAMYLCASSLAGRDYEQYFGPGTRLTVT.

CDR3 in amino acids: CASSEQGENEKLFF. CDR3 nucleotides: TGTGCCAGCAGCGAGCAGGGGGAGAATGAAAAACTGTTTTTT. This chain connects TRBV28 to TRBJ1-4; 7 nucleotides line up with TRBD1. Germline loops: CDR1 MDHEN, CDR2 SYDVKM. J was trimmed by 5 bases and V by 6 bases; bases with no gene match: 6. CDR3 length: 14 residues. The whole variable domain, remainder taken from reference TRBV28 and TRBJ1-4, is DVKVTQSSRYLVKRTGEKVFLECVQDMDHENMFWYRQDPGLGLRLIYFSYDVKMKEKGDIPEGYSVSREKKERFSLILESASTNQTSMYLCASSEQGENEKLFFGSGTQLSVL.

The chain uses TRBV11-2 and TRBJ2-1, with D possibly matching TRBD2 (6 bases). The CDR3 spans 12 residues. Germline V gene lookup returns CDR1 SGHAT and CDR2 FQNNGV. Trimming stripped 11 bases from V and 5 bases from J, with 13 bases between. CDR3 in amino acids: CAQFAGNNEQFF. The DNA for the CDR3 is TGTGCCCAATTCGCGGGGAACAATGAGCAGTTCTTC. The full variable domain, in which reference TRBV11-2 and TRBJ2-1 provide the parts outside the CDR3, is EAGVAQSPRYKIIEKRQSVAFWCNPISGHATLYWYQQILGQGPKLLIQFQNNGVVDDSQLPKDRFSAERLKGVDSTLKIQPAKLEDSAVYLCAQFAGNNEQFFGPGTRLTVL.

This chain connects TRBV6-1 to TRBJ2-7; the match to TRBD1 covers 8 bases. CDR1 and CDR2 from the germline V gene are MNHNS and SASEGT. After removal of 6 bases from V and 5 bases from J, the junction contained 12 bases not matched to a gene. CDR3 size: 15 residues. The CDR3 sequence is CASRISQGAFDEQYF. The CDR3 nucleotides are TGTGCCAGCAGGATTTCCCAGGGGGCATTCGACGAGCAGTACTTC.

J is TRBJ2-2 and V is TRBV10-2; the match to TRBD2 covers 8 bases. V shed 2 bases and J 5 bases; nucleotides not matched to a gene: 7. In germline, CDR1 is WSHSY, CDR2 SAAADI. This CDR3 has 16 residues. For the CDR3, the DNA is TGCGCCAGCAGTGAGAGGGTAGCGGGAAGGACCGGGGAGCTGTTTTTT. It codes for CASSERVAGRTGELFF.

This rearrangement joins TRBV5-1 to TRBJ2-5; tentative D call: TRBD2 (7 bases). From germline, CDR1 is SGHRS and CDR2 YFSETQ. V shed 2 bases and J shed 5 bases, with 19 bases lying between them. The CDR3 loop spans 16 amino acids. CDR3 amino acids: CASSFSSGGALETQYF. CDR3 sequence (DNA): TGCGCCAGCAGCTTCTCGAGTGGGGGGGCCTTGGAGACCCAGTACTTC.

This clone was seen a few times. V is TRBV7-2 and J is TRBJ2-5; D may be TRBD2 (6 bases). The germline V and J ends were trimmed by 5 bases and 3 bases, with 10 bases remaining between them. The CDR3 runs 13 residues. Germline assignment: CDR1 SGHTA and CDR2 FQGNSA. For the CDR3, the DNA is TGTGCCAGCAGCACATTAGCGGAAGAGACCCAGTACTTC. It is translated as CASSTLAEETQYF.

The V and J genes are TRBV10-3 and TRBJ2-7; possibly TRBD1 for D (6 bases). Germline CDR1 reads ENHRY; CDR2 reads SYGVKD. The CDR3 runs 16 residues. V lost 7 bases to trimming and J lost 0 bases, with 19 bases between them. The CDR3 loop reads CAIKSVQGWGSYEQYF. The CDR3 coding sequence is TGTGCCATCAAATCGGTACAGGGATGGGGCTCCTACGAGCAGTACTTC.

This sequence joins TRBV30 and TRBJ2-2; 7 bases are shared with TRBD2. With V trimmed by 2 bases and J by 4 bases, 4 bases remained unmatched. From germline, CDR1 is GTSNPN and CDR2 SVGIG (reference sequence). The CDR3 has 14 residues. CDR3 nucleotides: TGTGCCTGGAGTAGCGGGGTTCCCACCGGGGAGCTGTTTTTT. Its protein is CAWSSGVPTGELFF.

The CDR3 DNA reads as TGTGCCAGTAGTGACAGGGGTGCCAATCAGCCCCAGCATTTT. Residues: CASSDRGANQPQHF. The genes are TRBV19 and TRBJ1-5; 8 positions agree with TRBD1. The CDR3 length is 14 residues. After removal of 5 bases from V and 3 bases from J, the junction contained 3 bases not matched to a gene. Per the germline V gene, CDR1 is LNHDA and CDR2 is SQIVND (reference sequence).

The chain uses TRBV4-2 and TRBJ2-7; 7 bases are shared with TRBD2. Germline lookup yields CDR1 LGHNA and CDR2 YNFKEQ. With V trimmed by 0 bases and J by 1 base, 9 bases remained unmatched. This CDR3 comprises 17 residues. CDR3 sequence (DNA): TGTGCCAGCAGCCAAGAGGGGGGAGCGGGACCGTCCTACGAGCAGTACTTC. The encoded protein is CASSQEGGAGPSYEQYF.

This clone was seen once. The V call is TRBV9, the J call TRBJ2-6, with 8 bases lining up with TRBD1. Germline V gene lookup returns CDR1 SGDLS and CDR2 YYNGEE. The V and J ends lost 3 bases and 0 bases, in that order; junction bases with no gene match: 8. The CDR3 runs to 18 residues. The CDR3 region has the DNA TGTGCCAGCAGCGGAGGGACAGGTCGGCTCTCTGGGGCCAACGTCCTGACTTTC. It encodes CASSGGTGRLSGANVLTF.

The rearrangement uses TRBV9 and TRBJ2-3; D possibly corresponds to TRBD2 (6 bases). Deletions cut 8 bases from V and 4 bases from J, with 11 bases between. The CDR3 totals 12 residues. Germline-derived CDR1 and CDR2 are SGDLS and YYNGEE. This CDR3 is CASSLAADTQYF. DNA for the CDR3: TGTGCCAGTTCTTTAGCGGCAGATACGCAGTATTTT.

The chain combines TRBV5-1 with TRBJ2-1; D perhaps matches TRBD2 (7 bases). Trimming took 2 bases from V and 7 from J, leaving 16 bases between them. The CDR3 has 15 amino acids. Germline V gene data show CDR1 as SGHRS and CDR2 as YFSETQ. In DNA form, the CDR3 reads TGCGCCAGCAGCTTAGGTGGGGGGGCCGGGAATGAGCAGTTCTTC. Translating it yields CASSLGGGAGNEQFF.

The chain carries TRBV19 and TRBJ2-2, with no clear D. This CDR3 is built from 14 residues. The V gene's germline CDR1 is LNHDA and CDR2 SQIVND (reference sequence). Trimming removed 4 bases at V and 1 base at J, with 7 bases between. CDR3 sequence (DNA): TGTGCCAGTAGTAACCTACTGAACACCGGGGAGCTGTTTTTT. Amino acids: CASSNLLNTGELFF.

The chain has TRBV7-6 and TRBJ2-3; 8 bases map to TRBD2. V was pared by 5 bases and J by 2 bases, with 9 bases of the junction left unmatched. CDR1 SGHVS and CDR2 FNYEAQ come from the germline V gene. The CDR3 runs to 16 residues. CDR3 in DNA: TGTGCCAGCAGCCCCGGGACTAGTGTACCCACAGATACGCAGTATTTT. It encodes CASSPGTSVPTDTQYF.

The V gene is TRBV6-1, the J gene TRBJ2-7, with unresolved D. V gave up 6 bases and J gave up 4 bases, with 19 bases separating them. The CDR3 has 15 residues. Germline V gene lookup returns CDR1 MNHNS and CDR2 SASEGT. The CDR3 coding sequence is TGTGCCAGCAGCCCCTTTGCTCGCGGCGATTACGAGCAGTACTTC. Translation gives CASSPFARGDYEQYF.

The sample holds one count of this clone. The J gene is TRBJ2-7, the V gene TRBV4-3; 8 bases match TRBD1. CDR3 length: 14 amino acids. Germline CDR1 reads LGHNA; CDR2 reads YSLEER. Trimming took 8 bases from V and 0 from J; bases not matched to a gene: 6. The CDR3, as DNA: TGCGCCAGCGCCTCGGGACAGGACTCCTACGAGCAGTACTTC. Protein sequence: CASASGQDSYEQYF.

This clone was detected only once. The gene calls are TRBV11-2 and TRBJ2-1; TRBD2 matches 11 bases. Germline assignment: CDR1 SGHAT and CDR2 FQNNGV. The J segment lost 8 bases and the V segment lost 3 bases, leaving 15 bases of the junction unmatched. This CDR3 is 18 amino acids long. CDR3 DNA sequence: TGTGCCAGCAGCTTCCTCTTAGCGGGAGGGCCCATCAACGATGAGCAGTTCTTC. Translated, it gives CASSFLLAGGPINDEQFF.

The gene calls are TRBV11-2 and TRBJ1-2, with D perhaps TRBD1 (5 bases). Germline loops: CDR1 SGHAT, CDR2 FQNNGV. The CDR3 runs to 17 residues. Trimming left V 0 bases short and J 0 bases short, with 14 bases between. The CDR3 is CASSLDTRVNPNYGYTF. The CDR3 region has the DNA TGTGCCAGCAGCTTAGATACCAGGGTAAACCCTAACTATGGCTACACCTTC. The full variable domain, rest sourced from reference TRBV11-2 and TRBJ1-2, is EAGVAQSPRYKIIEKRQSVAFWCNPISGHATLYWYQQILGQGPKLLIQFQNNGVVDDSQLPKDRFSAERLKGVDSTLKIQPAKLEDSAVYLCASSLDTRVNPNYGYTFGSGTRLTVV.

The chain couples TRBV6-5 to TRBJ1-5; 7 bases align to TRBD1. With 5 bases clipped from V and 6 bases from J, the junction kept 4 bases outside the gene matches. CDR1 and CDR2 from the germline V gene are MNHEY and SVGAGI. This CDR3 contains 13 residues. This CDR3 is CASSTDRAQPQHF. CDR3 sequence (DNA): TGTGCCAGCAGTACCGACAGGGCTCAGCCCCAGCATTTT.

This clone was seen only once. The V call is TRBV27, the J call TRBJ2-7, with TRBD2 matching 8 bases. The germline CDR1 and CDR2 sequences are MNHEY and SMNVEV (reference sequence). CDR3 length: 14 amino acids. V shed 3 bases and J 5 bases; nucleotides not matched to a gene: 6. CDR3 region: CASSFGTSMDEQYF. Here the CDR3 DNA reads TGTGCCAGCAGTTTCGGGACTAGTATGGACGAGCAGTACTTC.